The 15 T cell receptor beta chains reported below all come from one sample, sequenced in a study of response to subunit inactivated influenza vaccine (dated by TCRdb to the late 2010s). Library method: RT-PCR. Sequencing was carried out with an Illumina HiSeq 2500. TCRdb applied fastp at Q25 and MiXCR to the public reads, then kept only in-frame beta chains. CDR3 protein sequences are deduplicated, and each keeps its most common genes and DNA. For this sample the table gives 500,000 to 550,000 distinct CDR3 sequences, of which roughly 25% were detected only once. 2.8% of the sample lies in the top ten. The same data also went into a second study, on T cells expressing NK-cell markers. As the second paper documents: 5'RACE template switching, by which a universal primer site and unique molecular identifiers were added, was used to make TCR beta cDNA libraries.

The sequenced sample was CD4+ T cells sorted from PBMCs, obtained about 13 days after vaccination. These receptors were obtained from a man aged 50-60 years who received an inactivated influenza vaccine. Donor details come from another sample of the same person, matched by shared clones.

The chain recombines TRBV18 with TRBJ1-1; a possible D gene is TRBD1 (6 bases). In germline, CDR1 is KGHSH, CDR2 LQKENI. The CDR3 has 15 residues. V was pared by 5 bases and J by 4 bases, with 17 bases between. The CDR3 loop reads CASSTQQGGSTEAFF. The CDR3 DNA sequence: TGTGCCAGCTCAACACAACAGGGAGGCTCCACTGAAGCTTTCTTT.

This clonotype has just a few counts. This chain uses TRBV5-1 with TRBJ2-3; tentative D call: TRBD1 (6 bases). Germline V gene lookup returns CDR1 SGHRS and CDR2 YFSETQ. This CDR3 region has 14 residues. V gave up 0 bases and J gave up 6 bases, with 11 bases separating them. The CDR3 sequence is CASSLDSGADTQYF. The CDR3 bases are TGCGCCAGCAGCTTGGACTCAGGGGCGGATACGCAGTATTTT. The full variable domain, completed using reference TRBV5-1 and TRBJ2-3, is KAGVTQTPRYLIKTRGQQVTLSCSPISGHRSVSWYQQTPGQGLQFLFEYFSETQRNKGNFPGRFSGRQFSNSRSEMNVSTLELGDSALYLCASSLDSGADTQYFGPGTRLTVL.

This clonotype was detected a few times. The gene calls are TRBV6-2 or TRBV6-3 and TRBJ1-2; D might be TRBD1 (5 bases). This CDR3 has 14 residues. Trimming shortened V by 2 bases and J by 4 bases, and 11 bases separated the two germline ends. CDR1 MNHEY and CDR2 SVGEGT come from the germline V gene. The CDR3 DNA sequence: TGTGCCAGCAGTTACACCGGGGCCGGCTATGGCTACACCTTC. Protein sequence: CASSYTGAGYGYTF.

A few counts support this clonotype. J is TRBJ2-7 and V is TRBV6-2 or TRBV6-3; 9 nucleotides match TRBD1. This CDR3 has 13 amino acids. J was trimmed by 5 bases and V by 4 bases; bases with no gene match: 3. Germline V gene lookup returns CDR1 MNHEY and CDR2 SVGEGT. CDR3 nucleotides: TGTGCCAGCAGTTCCCGGGACAGGGACGAGCAGTACTTC. This translates into CASSSRDRDEQYF.

Only a few counts were recorded for this clonotype. V gene TRBV29-1 combines with J gene TRBJ2-7; the match to TRBD2 covers 7 bases. V lost 7 bases, J lost 0 bases, and 6 bases stayed unmatched. The CDR3 runs 13 residues. Germline loops: CDR1 SQVTM, CDR2 ANQGSEA. CDR3 in amino acids: CSAVSGPSYEQYF. CDR3 coding DNA: TGCAGCGCCGTTAGCGGGCCCTCCTACGAGCAGTACTTC.

This clonotype appeared a few times. The chain has TRBV13 and TRBJ2-3; 14 bases line up with TRBD2. J was trimmed by 2 bases and V by 4 bases; bases with no gene match: 11. CDR1 PRHDT and CDR2 FYEKMQ come from the germline V gene (reference sequence). The CDR3 sequence is 19 residues long. This CDR3 is CASSSTSRLAGGDTDTQYF. The CDR3 DNA reads as TGTGCCAGCAGCTCCACAAGCCGACTAGCGGGGGGGGACACAGATACGCAGTATTTT.

This clonotype was picked up a small number of times. The genes are TRBV6-6 and TRBJ2-5; 11 nucleotides match TRBD2. Germline CDR1 MNHNY, CDR2 SVGAGI (reference sequence). This CDR3 comprises 12 residues. J lost 10 bases, V lost 2 bases, and 0 bases had no gene match. CDR3 DNA: TGTGCCAGCAGTTACACTAGCGGGGGCCAGTACTTC. Translating gives CASSYTSGGQYF.

The chain carries TRBV18 and TRBJ1-1; 8 positions agree with TRBD1. This CDR3 comprises 16 residues. V was clipped by 5 bases and J by 5 bases; unmatched bases: 13. Germline lookup yields CDR1 KGHSH and CDR2 LQKENI. CDR3 bases: TGTGCCAGCTCAAGGGCAACCGGGACAGGAGGGACTGAAGCTTTCTTT. Translation: CASSRATGTGGTEAFF.

Only a few counts were recorded for this clonotype. The chain joins TRBV10-3 to TRBJ2-1; 13 bases match TRBD2. This CDR3 is built from 16 residues. The germline V gene has CDR1 ENHRY and CDR2 SYGVKD. V lost 6 bases to trimming and J lost 5 bases; unmatched junction nucleotides: 7. DNA of the CDR3: TGTGCCATCAGCACCGGGACTAGCGGGGCCAACAATGAGCAGTTCTTC. Translated: CAISTGTSGANNEQFF.

This clonotype was seen a few times. This chain connects TRBV20-1 to TRBJ2-7; TRBD2 matches at 7 bases. Germline assignment: CDR1 DFQATT and CDR2 SNEGSKA (reference sequence). V dropped 1 base and J dropped 4; count of bases not matched to a gene: 7. The CDR3 runs 14 residues. As DNA, the CDR3 is TGCAGTGCTAGAGCCGTTCTTAGCGGGTACGAGCAGTACTTC. It encodes CSARAVLSGYEQYF.

The chain links TRBV20-1 to TRBJ2-7, with 9 bases aligning to TRBD1. The germline gives CDR1 DFQATT, CDR2 SNEGSKA (reference sequence). This CDR3 has 14 amino acids. V dropped 2 bases and J dropped 4; count of bases not matched to a gene: 6. The CDR3 is CSARMDRGSYEQYF. CDR3 nucleotides: TGCAGTGCTAGAATGGACAGGGGATCATACGAGCAGTACTTC.

The rearrangement uses TRBV20-1 and TRBJ2-5, with 7 bases that match TRBD2. The CDR3 extends over 12 amino acids. Germline CDR1 is DFQATT and CDR2 is SNEGSKA (reference sequence). J gave up 4 bases and V 6 bases, and 5 bases lay outside the gene matches. The CDR3 DNA sequence: TGCAGTGCCCGATGGGAGGGAGAGACCCAGTACTTC. Its protein is CSARWEGETQYF.

The chain is built from TRBV5-1 and TRBJ2-6, with a tentative D call TRBD1 (6 bases). This CDR3 comprises 15 residues. Trimming left V 4 bases short and J 4 bases short, with 12 bases between. The germline V gene encodes CDR1 SGHRS and CDR2 YFSETQ. The CDR3: CASSQRGSGANVLTF. The CDR3 DNA is TGCGCCAGCAGCCAAAGGGGGTCGGGGGCCAACGTCCTGACTTTC.

The rearrangement uses TRBV25-1 and TRBJ2-5; 9 nucleotides match TRBD2. V was clipped by 3 bases and J by 4 bases; unmatched bases: 12. The germline gives CDR1 MGHDK, CDR2 SYGVNS. CDR3 length equals 17 residues. The CDR3 DNA sequence: TGTGCCAGCAGTGATTTAGGCCTAGCGGGACCGCGAGAGACCCAGTACTTC. It specifies CASSDLGLAGPRETQYF.

CDR3 in DNA: TGTGCCAGTACTAAAATGGGAGCCTTCAATCAGCCCCAGCATTTT. The encoded protein is CASTKMGAFNQPQHF. V usage is TRBV19 and J usage is TRBJ1-5; the D is unclear. V was clipped by 7 bases and J by 3 bases, with 16 bases between them. Germline V gene lookup returns CDR1 LNHDA and CDR2 SQIVND (reference sequence). The CDR3 is 15 residues long.